Presented here are 13 T cell receptor beta chains from one specimen sequenced in a study of CD8 T cells in Susac syndrome. Reverse transcription of about 0.5 to 1 ug RNA used random hexamers. A single record per CDR3 protein comes from TCRdb applying MiXCR to the immunoSEQ multiplex PCR reads. The sample shows approximately 200,000 distinct CDR3 sequences, almost 96% of them seen only once. The source material was CD4+ T cells from PBMCs. The receptors come from a human donor with multiple sclerosis.

The chain is built from TRBV6-2 or TRBV6-3 and TRBJ2-1; 7 nucleotides agree with TRBD2. V was pared by 3 bases and J by 1 base, with 3 bases of the junction left unmatched. This CDR3 comprises 15 residues. Germline V lookup: CDR1 MNHEY, CDR2 SVGEGT. The DNA of the CDR3 is TGTGCCAGCAGTTATGGGGGGGGTTCCTACAATGAGCAGTTCTTC. Residues: CASSYGGGSYNEQFF.

The chain links TRBV4-2 to TRBJ2-5; perhaps TRBD1 as D (6 bases). This CDR3 has 13 residues. The germline V gene encodes CDR1 LGHNA and CDR2 YNFKEQ. Trimming took 0 bases from V and 7 from J, leaving 9 bases between them. For the CDR3, the DNA is TGTGCCAGCAGCCAAGAGGAAGGGGGGACCCAGTACTTC. It encodes CASSQEEGGTQYF.

The rearrangement uses TRBV29-1 and TRBJ2-1, with D hard to call. Looked up from germline, CDR1 is SQVTM and CDR2 is ANQGSEA. V was clipped by 7 bases and J by 6 bases, with 10 bases between them. This CDR3 comprises 11 residues. CDR3 amino acids: CSGVNINEQFF. The CDR3 DNA is TGCAGCGGCGTCAATATCAATGAGCAGTTCTTC.

The chain couples TRBV5-1 to TRBJ2-7; 8 bases agree with TRBD1. There are 15 residues in the CDR3. V was clipped by 5 bases and J by 2 bases; unmatched bases: 9. The germline V gene encodes CDR1 SGHRS and CDR2 YFSETQ. Here the CDR3 DNA reads TGCGCCAGCAGTTCCGGGACAGGCAACCCCTACGAGCAGTACTTC. This codes for CASSSGTGNPYEQYF. The variable domain in full, with the rest retrieved from reference TRBV5-1 and TRBJ2-7, is KAGVTQTPRYLIKTRGQQVTLSCSPISGHRSVSWYQQTPGQGLQFLFEYFSETQRNKGNFPGRFSGRQFSNSRSEMNVSTLELGDSALYLCASSSGTGNPYEQYFGPGTRLTVT.

V is TRBV14 and J is TRBJ2-7, with TRBD2 matching 10 bases. Germline-derived CDR1 and CDR2 are SGHDN and FVKESK. Trimming at V came to 0 bases and at J to 7 bases, leaving 3 bases not matched to a gene. The CDR3 consists of 14 residues. In nucleotides, the CDR3 is TGTGCCAGCAGCCAAGATTGGACTAGCGGAGAGCAGTACTTC. It codes for CASSQDWTSGEQYF.

The gene calls are TRBV30 and TRBJ2-5, with D unclear. This CDR3 has 11 residues. The germline gives CDR1 GTSNPN, CDR2 SVGIG (reference sequence). V was pared by 3 bases and J by 3 bases, with 5 bases between. The CDR3 DNA reads TGTGCCTGGAGCCCCAAAGAGACCCAGTACTTC. Amino acid sequence: CAWSPKETQYF.

About this clonotype itself: Mismatch with germline at one junction end may stem from a read error. The chain carries TRBV20-1 and TRBJ2-2; weak D call: TRBD1 (6 bases). Germline CDR1 DFQATT, CDR2 SNEGSKA (reference sequence). This CDR3 comprises 14 residues. CDR3 DNA: TGCAGTGCACATACTCAGGGGAACGCCGGGGAGCTGTTTTTT. It translates to CSAHTQGNAGELFF.

The chain carries TRBV27 and TRBJ2-3, with D possibly matching TRBD2 (5 bases). The V gene lost 6 bases and the J gene lost 4 bases, with 17 bases spanning the gap. The CDR3 runs 15 residues. CDR1 and CDR2 from the germline V gene are MNHEY and SMNVEV (reference sequence). CDR3 nucleotide sequence: TGTGCCAGCAGCTCAGGACTCCTCCGGGCAGATACGCAGTATTTT. The encoded protein is CASSSGLLRADTQYF.

The V and J genes are TRBV5-1 and TRBJ2-1; 16 bases fit TRBD2. Germline CDR1 reads SGHRS; CDR2 reads YFSETQ. The CDR3 has 19 amino acids. The junction had 6 bases not matched to a gene; V was cut back by 0 bases and J by 3 bases. The CDR3 is CASSLAGTSGGALYNEQFF. Here the CDR3 DNA reads TGCGCCAGCAGCTTGGCCGGGACTAGCGGGGGGGCCCTCTACAATGAGCAGTTCTTC.

V gene TRBV29-1 combines with J gene TRBJ1-1; possibly TRBD1 for D (5 bases). With 7 bases removed from V and 1 base from J, the gap between germline ends came to 22 bases. The CDR3 has 16 amino acids. CDR1 SQVTM and CDR2 ANQGSEA come from the germline V gene. This chain's CDR3 is CSALRAGQSRNTEAFF. CDR3 DNA: TGCAGCGCCTTACGGGCAGGGCAGAGTAGGAACACTGAAGCTTTCTTT.

The rearrangement uses TRBV5-1 and TRBJ1-1; the D is unclear. This CDR3 comprises 15 residues. CDR1 is SGHRS, CDR2 YFSETQ, per germline. V lost 0 bases, J lost 5 bases, and 14 bases lay in between. The CDR3 spells CASSLVVGAGTEAFF. CDR3 coding DNA: TGCGCCAGCAGCTTGGTTGTGGGCGCGGGGACTGAAGCTTTCTTT.

The DNA for the CDR3 is TGTGCCAGCAGTTACCGTGATGGGAGTACTGAAGCTTTCTTT. This sequence encodes CASSYRDGSTEAFF. The chain joins TRBV6-5 to TRBJ1-1; the D is unclear. V lost 2 bases and J lost 5, with 12 bases in between. Germline V gene sequence: CDR1 MNHEY, CDR2 SVGAGI. This CDR3 contains 14 residues.

V is TRBV7-2 and J is TRBJ1-5; D is unclear. Germline lookup yields CDR1 SGHTA and CDR2 FQGNSA. Deletions cut 5 bases from V and 4 bases from J, with 12 bases between. The CDR3 totals 14 residues. Here the CDR3 reads CASSPSPKNQPQHF. CDR3 nucleotides: TGTGCCAGCAGCCCGAGCCCAAAGAATCAGCCCCAGCATTTT.